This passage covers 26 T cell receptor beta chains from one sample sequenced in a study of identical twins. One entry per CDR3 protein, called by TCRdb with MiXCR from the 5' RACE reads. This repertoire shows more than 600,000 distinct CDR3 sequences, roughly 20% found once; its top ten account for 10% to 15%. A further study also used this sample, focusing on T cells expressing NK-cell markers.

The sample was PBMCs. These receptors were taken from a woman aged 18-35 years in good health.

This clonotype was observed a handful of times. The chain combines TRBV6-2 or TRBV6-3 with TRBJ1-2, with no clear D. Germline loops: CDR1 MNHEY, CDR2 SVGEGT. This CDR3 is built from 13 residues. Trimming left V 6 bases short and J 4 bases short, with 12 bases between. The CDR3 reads CASRLVSVYGYTF. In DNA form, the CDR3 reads TGTGCCAGCAGATTAGTCAGCGTCTATGGCTACACCTTC.

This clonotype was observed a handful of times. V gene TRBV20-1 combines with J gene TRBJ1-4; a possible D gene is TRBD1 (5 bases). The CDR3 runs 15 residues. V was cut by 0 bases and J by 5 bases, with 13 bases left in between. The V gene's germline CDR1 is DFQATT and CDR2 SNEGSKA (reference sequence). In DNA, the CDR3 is TGCAGTGCTAGAGATCGGGCTTGGGGGAATGAAAAACTGTTTTTT. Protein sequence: CSARDRAWGNEKLFF.

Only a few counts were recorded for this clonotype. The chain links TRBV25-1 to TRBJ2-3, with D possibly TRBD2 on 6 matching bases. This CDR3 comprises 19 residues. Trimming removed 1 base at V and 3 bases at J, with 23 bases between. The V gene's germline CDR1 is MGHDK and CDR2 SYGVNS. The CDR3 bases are TGTGCCAGCAGTGAATGGGGATTGGCTACTCGCGGGGAAACAGATACGCAGTATTTT. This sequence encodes CASSEWGLATRGETDTQYF.

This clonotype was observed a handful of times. This CDR3 reads CASSITGGNGYTF. The CDR3 nucleotides read TGCGCCAGCAGCATAACAGGGGGCAATGGCTACACCTTC. The chain carries TRBV5-1 and TRBJ1-2, with TRBD1 matching over 9 bases. V gave up 4 bases and J gave up 6 bases; unmatched junction bases: 4. Germline-derived CDR1 and CDR2 are SGHRS and YFSETQ. The CDR3 totals 13 residues.

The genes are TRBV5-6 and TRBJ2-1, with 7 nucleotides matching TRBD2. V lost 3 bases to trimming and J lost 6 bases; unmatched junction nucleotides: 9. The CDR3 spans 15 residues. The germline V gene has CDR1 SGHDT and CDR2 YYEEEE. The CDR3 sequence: CASSYRGGVFNEQFF. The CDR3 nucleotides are TGTGCCAGCAGCTACCGCGGGGGAGTTTTCAATGAGCAGTTCTTC.

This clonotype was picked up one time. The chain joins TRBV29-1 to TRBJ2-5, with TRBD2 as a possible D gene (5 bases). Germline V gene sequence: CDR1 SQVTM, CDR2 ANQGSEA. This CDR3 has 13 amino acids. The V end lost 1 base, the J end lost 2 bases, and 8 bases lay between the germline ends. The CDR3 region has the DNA TGCAGCGTTGAAGGCGGGCCACAAGAGACCCAGTACTTC. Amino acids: CSVEGGPQETQYF.

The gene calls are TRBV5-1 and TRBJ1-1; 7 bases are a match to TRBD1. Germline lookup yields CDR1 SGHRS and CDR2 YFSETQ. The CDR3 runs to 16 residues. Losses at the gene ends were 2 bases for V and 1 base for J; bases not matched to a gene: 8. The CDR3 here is CASSFGPTGANTEAFF. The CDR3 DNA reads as TGCGCCAGCAGCTTCGGGCCCACAGGGGCGAACACTGAAGCTTTCTTT. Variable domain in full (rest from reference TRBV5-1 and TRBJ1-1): KAGVTQTPRYLIKTRGQQVTLSCSPISGHRSVSWYQQTPGQGLQFLFEYFSETQRNKGNFPGRFSGRQFSNSRSEMNVSTLELGDSALYLCASSFGPTGANTEAFFGQGTRLTVV.

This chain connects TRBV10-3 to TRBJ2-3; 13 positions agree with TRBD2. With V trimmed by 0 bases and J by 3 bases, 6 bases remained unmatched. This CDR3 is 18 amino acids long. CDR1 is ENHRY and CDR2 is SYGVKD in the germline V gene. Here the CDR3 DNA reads TGTGCCATCAGTGAGTCGGGACTAGCGGGGCCGGGAACAGATACGCAGTATTTT. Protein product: CAISESGLAGPGTDTQYF.

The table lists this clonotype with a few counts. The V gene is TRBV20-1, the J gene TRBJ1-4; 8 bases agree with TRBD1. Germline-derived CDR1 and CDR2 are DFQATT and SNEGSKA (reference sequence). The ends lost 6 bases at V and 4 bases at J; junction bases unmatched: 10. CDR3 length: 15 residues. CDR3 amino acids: CSANIPDRGNEKLFF. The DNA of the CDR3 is TGCAGTGCGAACATACCCGACAGGGGTAATGAAAAACTGTTTTTT.

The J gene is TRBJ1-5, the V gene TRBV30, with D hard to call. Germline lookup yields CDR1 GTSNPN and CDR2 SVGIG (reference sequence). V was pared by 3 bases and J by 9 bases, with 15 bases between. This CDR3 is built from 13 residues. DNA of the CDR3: TGTGCCTGGAGCGGGGTTTGGAAAGGGCCCCAGCATTTT. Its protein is CAWSGVWKGPQHF.

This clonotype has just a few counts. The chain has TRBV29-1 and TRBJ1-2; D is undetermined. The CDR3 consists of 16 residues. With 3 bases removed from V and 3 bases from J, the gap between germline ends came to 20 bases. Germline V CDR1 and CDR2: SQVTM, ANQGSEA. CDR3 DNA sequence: TGCAGCGTTGATGTAGGCAGAGGTGCCGCGGACTATGGCTACACCTTC. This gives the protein CSVDVGRGAADYGYTF.

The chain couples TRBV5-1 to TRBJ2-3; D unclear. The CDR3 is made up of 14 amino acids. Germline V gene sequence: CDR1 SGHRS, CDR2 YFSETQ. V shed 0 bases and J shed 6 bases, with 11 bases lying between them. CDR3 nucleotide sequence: TGCGCCAGCAGCTTGGGGAGTAAGGAGGATACGCAGTATTTT. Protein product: CASSLGSKEDTQYF.

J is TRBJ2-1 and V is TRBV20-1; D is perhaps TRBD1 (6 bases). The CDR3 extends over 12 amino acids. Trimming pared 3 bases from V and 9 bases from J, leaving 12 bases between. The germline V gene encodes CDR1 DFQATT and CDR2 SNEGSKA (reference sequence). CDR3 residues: CSASWVGGEQFF. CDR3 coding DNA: TGCAGTGCTAGTTGGGTAGGGGGTGAGCAGTTCTTC.

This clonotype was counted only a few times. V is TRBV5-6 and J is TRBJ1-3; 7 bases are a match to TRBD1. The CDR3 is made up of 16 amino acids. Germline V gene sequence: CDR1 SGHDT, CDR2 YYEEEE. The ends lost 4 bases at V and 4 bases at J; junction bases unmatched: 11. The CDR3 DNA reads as TGTGCCAGCAGCGCGTTGCTCAGGGGGTTAGGAAACACCATATATTTT. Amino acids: CASSALLRGLGNTIYF.

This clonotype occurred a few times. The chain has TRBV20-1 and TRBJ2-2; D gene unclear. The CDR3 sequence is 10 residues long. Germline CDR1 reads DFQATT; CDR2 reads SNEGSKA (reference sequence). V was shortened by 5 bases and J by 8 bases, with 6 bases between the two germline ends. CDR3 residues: CSALAGELFF. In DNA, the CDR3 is TGCAGTGCTCTTGCGGGGGAGCTGTTTTTT.

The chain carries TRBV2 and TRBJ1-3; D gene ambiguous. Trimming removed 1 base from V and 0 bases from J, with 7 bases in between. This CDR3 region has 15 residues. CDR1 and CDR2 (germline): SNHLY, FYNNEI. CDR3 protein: CASSEESGSGNTIYF. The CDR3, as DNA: TGTGCCAGCAGTGAAGAAAGTGGCTCTGGAAACACCATATATTTT.

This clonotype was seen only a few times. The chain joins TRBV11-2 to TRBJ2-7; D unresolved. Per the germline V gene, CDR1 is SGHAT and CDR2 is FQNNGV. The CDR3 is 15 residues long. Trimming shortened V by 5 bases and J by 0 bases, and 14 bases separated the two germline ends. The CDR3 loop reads CASSPLTVSSYEQYF. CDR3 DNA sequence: TGTGCCAGCAGCCCCCTTACGGTGAGCTCCTACGAGCAGTACTTC.

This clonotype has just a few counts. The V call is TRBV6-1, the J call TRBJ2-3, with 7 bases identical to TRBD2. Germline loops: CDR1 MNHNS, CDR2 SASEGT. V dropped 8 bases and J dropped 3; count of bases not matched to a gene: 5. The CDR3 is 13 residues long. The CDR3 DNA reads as TGTGCCAGCGGCCTAGCGGTTACAGATACGCAGTATTTT. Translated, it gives CASGLAVTDTQYF.

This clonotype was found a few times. DNA for the CDR3: TGTGCCAGCGCCAGCTCGCGGGAGCTTTCCTACGAGCAGTACTTC. Amino acids: CASASSRELSYEQYF. The chain is built from TRBV12-3 or TRBV12-4 and TRBJ2-7; 7 nucleotides line up with TRBD2. Losses at the gene ends were 8 bases for V and 1 base for J; bases not matched to a gene: 11. The CDR3 is made up of 15 amino acids.

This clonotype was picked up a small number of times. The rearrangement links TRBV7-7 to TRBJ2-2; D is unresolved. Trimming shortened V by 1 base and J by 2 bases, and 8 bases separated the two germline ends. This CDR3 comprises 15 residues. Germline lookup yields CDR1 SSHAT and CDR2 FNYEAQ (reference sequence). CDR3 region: CASSLEGTNTGELFF. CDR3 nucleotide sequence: TGTGCCAGCAGCTTAGAAGGAACTAACACCGGGGAGCTGTTTTTT. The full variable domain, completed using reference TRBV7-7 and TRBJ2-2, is GAGVSQSPRYKVTKRGQDVTLRCDPISSHATLYWYQQALGQGPEFLTYFNYEAQPDKSGLPSDRFSAERPEGSISTLTIQRTEQRDSAMYRCASSLEGTNTGELFFGEGSRLTVL.

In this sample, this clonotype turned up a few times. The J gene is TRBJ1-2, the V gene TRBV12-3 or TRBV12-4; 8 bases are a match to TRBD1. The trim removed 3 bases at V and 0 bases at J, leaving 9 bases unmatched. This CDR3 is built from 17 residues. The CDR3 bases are TGTGCCAGCAGTTTTGGGACAGGCCTAACCTCTAACTATGGCTACACCTTC. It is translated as CASSFGTGLTSNYGYTF.

CDR3 coding DNA: TGTGCCAGCACCGCGAAACGGCAGGTTATAAGCTCTGGGGCCAACGTCCTGACTTTC. It specifies CASTAKRQVISSGANVLTF. The chain uses TRBV7-8 and TRBJ2-6; D ambiguous. The CDR3 sequence is 19 residues long. CDR1 and CDR2 (germline): SGHVS, FQNEAQ. The V gene lost 7 bases and the J gene lost 0 bases, with 22 bases spanning the gap. The full variable domain, rest sourced from reference TRBV7-8 and TRBJ2-6, is GAGVSQSPRYKVAKRGQDVALRCDPISGHVSLFWYQQALGQGPEFLTYFQNEAQLDKSGLPSDRFFAERPEGSVSTLKIQRTQQEDSAVYLCASTAKRQVISSGANVLTFGAGSRLTVL.

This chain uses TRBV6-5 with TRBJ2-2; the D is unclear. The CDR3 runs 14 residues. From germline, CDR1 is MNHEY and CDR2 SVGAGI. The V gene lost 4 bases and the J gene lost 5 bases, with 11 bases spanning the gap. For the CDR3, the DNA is TGTGCCAGCAGTTCGCGTCAGGTTACCGGGGAGCTGTTTTTT. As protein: CASSSRQVTGELFF.

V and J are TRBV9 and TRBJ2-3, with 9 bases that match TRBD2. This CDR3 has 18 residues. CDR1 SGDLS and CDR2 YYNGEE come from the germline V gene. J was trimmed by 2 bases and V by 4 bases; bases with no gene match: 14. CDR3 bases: TGTGCCAGCAGCTTAGGACTAGCGAGCGCTCCTTTCACAGATACGCAGTATTTT. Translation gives CASSLGLASAPFTDTQYF. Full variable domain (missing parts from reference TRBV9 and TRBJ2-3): DSGVTQTPKHLITATGQRVTLRCSPRSGDLSVYWYQQSLDQGLQFLIQYYNGEERAKGNILERFSAQQFPDLHSELNLSSLELGDSALYFCASSLGLASAPFTDTQYFGPGTRLTVL.

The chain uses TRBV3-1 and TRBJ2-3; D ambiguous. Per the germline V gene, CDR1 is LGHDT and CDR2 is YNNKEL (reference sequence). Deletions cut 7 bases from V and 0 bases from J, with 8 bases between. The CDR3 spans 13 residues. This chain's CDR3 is CASKDTSTDTQYF. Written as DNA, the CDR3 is TGTGCCAGCAAGGATACTAGCACAGATACGCAGTATTTT.

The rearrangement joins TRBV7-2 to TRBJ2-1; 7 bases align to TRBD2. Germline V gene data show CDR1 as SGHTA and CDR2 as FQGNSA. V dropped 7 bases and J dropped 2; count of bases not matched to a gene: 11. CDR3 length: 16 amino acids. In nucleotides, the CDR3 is TGTGCCAGCACCCATCCGGGGGGAGGAGCCTACAATGAGCAGTTCTTC. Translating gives CASTHPGGGAYNEQFF.